The entry below gives a single TCR beta chain sequence along with its context. The length of the CDR3 is 16 residues. CDR1 and CDR2 from the germline V gene are MGHRA and YSYEKL. The V end lost 4 bases, the J end lost 4 bases, and 16 bases lay between the germline ends. This record comes from a study of T cells after somatic rescue of genetic block. TCRdb keeps only in-frame clones here, not all; method: immunoSEQ multiplex PCR. The table records around 70,000 clones, 80% to 95% of them present only once. This TCR was sampled from a man in his forties or fifties. The genes are TRBV4-1 and TRBJ1-4, with D tentatively TRBD1 (6 bases). The sample comprised peripheral blood mononuclear cells (PBMCs). The CDR3: CASSRGQGLINEKLFF. The CDR3, as DNA: TGCGCCAGCAGCCGAGGGCAGGGGTTGATTAATGAAAAACTGTTTTTT.